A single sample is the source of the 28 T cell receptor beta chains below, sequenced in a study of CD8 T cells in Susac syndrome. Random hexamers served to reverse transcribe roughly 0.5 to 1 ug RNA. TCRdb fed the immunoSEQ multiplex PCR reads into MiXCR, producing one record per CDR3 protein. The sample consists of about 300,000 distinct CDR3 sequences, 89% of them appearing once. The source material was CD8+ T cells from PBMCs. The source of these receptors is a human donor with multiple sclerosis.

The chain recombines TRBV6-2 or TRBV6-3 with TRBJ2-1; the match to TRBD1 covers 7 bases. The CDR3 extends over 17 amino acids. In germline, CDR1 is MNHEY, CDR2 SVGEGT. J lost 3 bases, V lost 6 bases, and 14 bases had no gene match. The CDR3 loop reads CASSYPAGDSLYNEQFF. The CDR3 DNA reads TGTGCCAGCAGCTACCCTGCTGGGGACAGTCTCTACAATGAGCAGTTCTTC.

CDR3 loop: CASSIRQGWTEAFF. In DNA form, the CDR3 reads TGCGCCAGCAGCATACGACAGGGTTGGACTGAAGCTTTCTTT. The chain recombines TRBV4-3 with TRBJ1-1; TRBD1 aligns across 7 bases. Germline lookup yields CDR1 LGHNA and CDR2 YSLEER. After removal of 5 bases from V and 5 bases from J, the junction contained 8 bases not matched to a gene. The CDR3 spans 14 residues.

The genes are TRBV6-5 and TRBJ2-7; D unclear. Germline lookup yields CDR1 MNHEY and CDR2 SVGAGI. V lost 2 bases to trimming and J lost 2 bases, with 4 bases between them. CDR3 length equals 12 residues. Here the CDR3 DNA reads TGTGCCAGCAGTTACCCACCCTACGAGCAGTACTTC. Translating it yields CASSYPPYEQYF.

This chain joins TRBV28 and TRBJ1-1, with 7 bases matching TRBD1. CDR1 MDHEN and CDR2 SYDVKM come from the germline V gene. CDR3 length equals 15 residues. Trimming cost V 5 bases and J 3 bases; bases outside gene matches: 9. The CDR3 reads CASSLGGSLDTEAFF. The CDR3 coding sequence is TGTGCCAGCAGTCTAGGGGGCTCGTTGGACACTGAAGCTTTCTTT.

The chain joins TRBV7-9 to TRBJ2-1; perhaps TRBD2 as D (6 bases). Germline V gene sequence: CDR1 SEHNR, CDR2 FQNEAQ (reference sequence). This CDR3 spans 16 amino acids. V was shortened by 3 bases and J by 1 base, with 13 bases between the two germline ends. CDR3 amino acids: CASSFTVGTSYNEQFF. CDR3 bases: TGTGCCAGCAGCTTTACGGTAGGGACTTCCTACAATGAGCAGTTCTTC.

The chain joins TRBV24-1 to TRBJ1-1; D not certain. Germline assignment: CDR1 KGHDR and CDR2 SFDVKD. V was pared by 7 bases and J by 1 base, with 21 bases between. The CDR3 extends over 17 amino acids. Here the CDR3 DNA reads TGTGCCACCAGCATAAGAAGAGCCGTACTAAAGAACACTGAAGCTTTCTTT. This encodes CATSIRRAVLKNTEAFF.

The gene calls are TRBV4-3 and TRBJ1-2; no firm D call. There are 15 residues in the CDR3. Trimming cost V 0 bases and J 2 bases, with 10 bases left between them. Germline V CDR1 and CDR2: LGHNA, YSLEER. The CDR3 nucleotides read TGCGCCAGCAGCCAAGATTGGATTGGGAACTATGGCTACACCTTC. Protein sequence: CASSQDWIGNYGYTF.

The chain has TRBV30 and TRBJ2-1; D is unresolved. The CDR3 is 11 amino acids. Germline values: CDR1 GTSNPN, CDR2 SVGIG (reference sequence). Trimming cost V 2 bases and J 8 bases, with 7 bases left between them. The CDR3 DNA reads TGTGCCTGGAGTATAGGTCATGAGCAGTTCTTC. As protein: CAWSIGHEQFF.

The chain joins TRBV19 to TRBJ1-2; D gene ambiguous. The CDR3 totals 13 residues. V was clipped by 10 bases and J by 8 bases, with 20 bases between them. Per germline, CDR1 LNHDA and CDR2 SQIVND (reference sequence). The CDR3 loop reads CATGRAGGGGYTF. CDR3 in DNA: TGTGCCACCGGGAGGGCTGGAGGAGGAGGCTACACCTTC.

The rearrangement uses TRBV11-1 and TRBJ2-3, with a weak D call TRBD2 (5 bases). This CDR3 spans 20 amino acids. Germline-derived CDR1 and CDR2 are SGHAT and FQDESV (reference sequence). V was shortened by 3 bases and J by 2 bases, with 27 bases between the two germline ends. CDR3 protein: CASSFEYSVVGRGYTDTQYF. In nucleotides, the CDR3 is TGTGCCAGCAGCTTTGAGTATAGCGTAGTGGGCCGTGGGTACACAGATACGCAGTATTTT.

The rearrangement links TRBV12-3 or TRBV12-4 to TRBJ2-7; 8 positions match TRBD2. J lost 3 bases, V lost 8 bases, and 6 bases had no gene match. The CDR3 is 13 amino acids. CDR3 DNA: TGTGCCAGCCGGGGGGGCAGTTTCTACGAGCAGTACTTC. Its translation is CASRGGSFYEQYF.

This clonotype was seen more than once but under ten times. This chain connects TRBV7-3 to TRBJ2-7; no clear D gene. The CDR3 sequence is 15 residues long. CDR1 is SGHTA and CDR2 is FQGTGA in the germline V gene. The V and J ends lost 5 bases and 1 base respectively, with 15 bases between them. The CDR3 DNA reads TGTGCCAGCAGCCCCATGCCCGCCTTGTCCTACGAGCAGTACTTC. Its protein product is CASSPMPALSYEQYF.

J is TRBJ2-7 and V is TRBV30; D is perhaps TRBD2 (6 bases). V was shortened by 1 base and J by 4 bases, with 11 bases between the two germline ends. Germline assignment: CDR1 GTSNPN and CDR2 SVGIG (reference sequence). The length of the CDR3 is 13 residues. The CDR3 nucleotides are TGTGCCTGGAGTGCAGGGACTGGGTACGAGCAGTACTTC. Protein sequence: CAWSAGTGYEQYF.

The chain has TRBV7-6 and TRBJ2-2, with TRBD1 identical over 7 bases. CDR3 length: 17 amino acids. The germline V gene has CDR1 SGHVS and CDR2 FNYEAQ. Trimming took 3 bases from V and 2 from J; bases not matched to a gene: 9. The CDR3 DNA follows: TGTGCCAGCAGCTTTAAGCCAGGGACAGCTAACACCGGGGAGCTGTTTTTT. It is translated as CASSFKPGTANTGELFF.

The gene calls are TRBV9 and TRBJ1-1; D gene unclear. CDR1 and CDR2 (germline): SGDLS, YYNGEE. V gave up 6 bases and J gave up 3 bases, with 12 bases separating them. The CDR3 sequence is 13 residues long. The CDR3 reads CASTPPAHTEAFF. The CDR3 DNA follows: TGTGCCAGCACCCCTCCAGCGCACACTGAAGCTTTCTTT.

The CDR3 bases are TGTGCCAGCCGGACAGGGTTAGAAGCTTTCTTT. It codes for CASRTGLEAFF. The genes are TRBV6-5 and TRBJ1-1, with TRBD1 matching 8 bases. CDR1 and CDR2 (germline): MNHEY, SVGAGI. This CDR3 has 11 residues. Trimming cost V 8 bases and J 8 bases; bases outside gene matches: 4.

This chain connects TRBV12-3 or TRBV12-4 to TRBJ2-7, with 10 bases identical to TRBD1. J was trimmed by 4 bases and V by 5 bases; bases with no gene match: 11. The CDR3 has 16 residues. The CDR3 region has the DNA TGTGCCAGCAGTCCCCGGGACAGGGGTTATCCATACGAGCAGTACTTC. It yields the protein CASSPRDRGYPYEQYF.

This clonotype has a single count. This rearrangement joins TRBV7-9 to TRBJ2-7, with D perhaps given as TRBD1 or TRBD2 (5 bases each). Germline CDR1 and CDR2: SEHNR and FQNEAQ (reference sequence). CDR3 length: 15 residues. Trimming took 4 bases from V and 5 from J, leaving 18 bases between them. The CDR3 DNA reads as TGTGCCAGCAGCTCTCTGCTAGGGGACGTGGACGAGCAGTACTTC. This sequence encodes CASSSLLGDVDEQYF.

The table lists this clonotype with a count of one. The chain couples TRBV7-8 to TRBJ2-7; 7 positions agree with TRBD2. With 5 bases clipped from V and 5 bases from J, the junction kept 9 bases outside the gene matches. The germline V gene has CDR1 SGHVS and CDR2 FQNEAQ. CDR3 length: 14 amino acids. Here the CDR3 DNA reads TGTGCCAGCAGCCTACTGACTAGCTTCCACGAGCAGTACTTC. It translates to CASSLLTSFHEQYF.

Written as DNA, the CDR3 is TGTGCCAGCAGCCCAGTAGCGGGCGTCTCCTACAATGAGCAGTTCTTC. Amino acids: CASSPVAGVSYNEQFF. The chain recombines TRBV9 with TRBJ2-1; 7 nucleotides agree with TRBD2. Trimming cost V 4 bases and J 0 bases; bases outside gene matches: 7. Looked up from germline, CDR1 is SGDLS and CDR2 is YYNGEE. CDR3 length equals 16 residues.

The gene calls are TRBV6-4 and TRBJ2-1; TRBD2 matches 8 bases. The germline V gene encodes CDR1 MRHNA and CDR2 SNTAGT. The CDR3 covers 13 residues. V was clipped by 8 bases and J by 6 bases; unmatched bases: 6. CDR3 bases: TGTGCCAGCCGGGGAGCGGGAGTCAATGAGCAGTTCTTC. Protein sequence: CASRGAGVNEQFF.

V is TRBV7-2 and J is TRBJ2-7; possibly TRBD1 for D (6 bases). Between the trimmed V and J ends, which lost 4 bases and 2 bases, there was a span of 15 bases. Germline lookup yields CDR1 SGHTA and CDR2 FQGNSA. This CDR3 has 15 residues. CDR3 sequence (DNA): TGTGCCAGCAGCTCCCCCGGCCAGGGGCCCTACGAGCAGTACTTC. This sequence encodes CASSSPGQGPYEQYF.

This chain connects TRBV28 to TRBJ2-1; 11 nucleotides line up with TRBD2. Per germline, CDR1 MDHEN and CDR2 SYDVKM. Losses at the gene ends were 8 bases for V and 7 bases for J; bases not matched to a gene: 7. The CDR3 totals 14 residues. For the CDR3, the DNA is TGTGCCAGCGTTCTAGCGGGGGGCGGAAATGAGCAGTTCTTC. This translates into CASVLAGGGNEQFF.

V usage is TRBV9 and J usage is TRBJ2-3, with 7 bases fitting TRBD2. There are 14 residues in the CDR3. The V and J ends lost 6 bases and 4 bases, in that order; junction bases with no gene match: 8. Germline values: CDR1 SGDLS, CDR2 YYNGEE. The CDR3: CASTPPGGSDTQYF. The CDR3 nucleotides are TGTGCCAGCACCCCCCCGGGAGGTTCAGATACGCAGTATTTT.

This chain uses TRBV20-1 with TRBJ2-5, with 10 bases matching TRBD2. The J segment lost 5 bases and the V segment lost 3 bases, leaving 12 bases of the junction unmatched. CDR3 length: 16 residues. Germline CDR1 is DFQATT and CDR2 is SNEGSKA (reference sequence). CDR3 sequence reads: CSASSPTSGATETQYF. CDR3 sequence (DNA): TGCAGTGCTAGCTCCCCCACTAGCGGGGCTACCGAGACCCAGTACTTC.

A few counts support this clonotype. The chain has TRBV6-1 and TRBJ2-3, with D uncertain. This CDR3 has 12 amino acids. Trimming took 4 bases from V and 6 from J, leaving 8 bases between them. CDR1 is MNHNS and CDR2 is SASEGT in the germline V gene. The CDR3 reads CASSAQVDTQYF. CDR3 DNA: TGTGCCAGCAGTGCGCAGGTGGATACGCAGTATTTT.

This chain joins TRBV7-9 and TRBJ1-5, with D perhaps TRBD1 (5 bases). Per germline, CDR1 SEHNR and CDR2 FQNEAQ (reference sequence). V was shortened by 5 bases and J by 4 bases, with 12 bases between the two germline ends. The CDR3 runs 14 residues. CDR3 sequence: CASSDLRTNQPQHF. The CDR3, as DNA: TGTGCCAGCAGCGATCTACGGACAAATCAGCCCCAGCATTTT. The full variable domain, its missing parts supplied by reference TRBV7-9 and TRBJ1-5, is DTGVSQNPRHKITKRGQNVTFRCDPISEHNRLYWYRQTLGQGPEFLTYFQNEAQLEKSRLLSDRFSAERPKGSFSTLEIQRTEQGDSAMYLCASSDLRTNQPQHFGDGTRLSIL.

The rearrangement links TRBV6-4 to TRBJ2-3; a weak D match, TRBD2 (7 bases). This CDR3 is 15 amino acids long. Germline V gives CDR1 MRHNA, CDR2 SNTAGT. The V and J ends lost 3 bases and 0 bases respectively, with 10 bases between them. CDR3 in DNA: TGTGCCAGCAGTGAGTCGGGGGGCAGCACAGATACGCAGTATTTT. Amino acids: CASSESGGSTDTQYF.